This paragraph covers one TCR beta chain sequence. Its antigen is not known. These data are taken from a study of shared clonotypes between healthy human individuals. Findings and caveats of the study: Compared with memory subsets, naive subsets generally had larger estimated richness.

Trimming took off 3 bases at V and 2 bases at J, with 16 bases between the two ends. CDR3 length: 16 residues. CDR1 is LNHDA, CDR2 SQIVND, per germline (reference sequence). The protocol was immunoSEQ multiplex PCR, while the TCRdb copy is restricted to in-frame clones and leaves out a portion. The sample has nearly 600,000 clones, roughly 95% seen once; the top ten hold less than 0.13%. In the naive CD8 group, cells lacked CD45RO and were positively selected for CCR7, so terminally differentiated effector memory CD45RA+ cells were left out. The chain links TRBV19 to TRBJ1-1, with D possibly matching TRBD1 (5 bases). The sequencing sample was made of naive CD8+ T cells sorted from blood. The sequence was obtained from a woman aged 30 to 39 in good health. The CDR3, as DNA: TGTGCCAGTAGTATGGGGGGGGGAGTTTTTAACACTGAAGCTTTCTTT. This codes for CASSMGGGVFNTEAFF.